The 18 T cell receptor beta chains reported below all come from one sample, sequenced in a study of cytomegalovirus exposure and HLA in healthy donors. The PCR had 60 Vbeta and 13 Jbeta primers. TCRdb's table, derived via immunoSEQ multiplex PCR, lists solely in-frame clones and lacks some. The sample carries some 180,000 clones, roughly 76% recorded once. The sequencing input was PBMCs. Receptors were obtained from a male donor in good health and CMV-seronegative.

The CDR3 sequence is CASSLVGGGVGEQFF. Written as DNA, the CDR3 is TGTGCCAGCAGCTTAGTGGGCGGGGGGGTTGGTGAGCAGTTCTTC. The rearrangement uses TRBV11-2 and TRBJ2-1, with 9 bases that match TRBD2. The CDR3 extends over 15 amino acids. Germline lookup yields CDR1 SGHAT and CDR2 FQNNGV. V dropped 1 base and J dropped 9; count of bases not matched to a gene: 7.

This clone was recorded only once. The chain couples TRBV19 to TRBJ2-7; 9 bases agree with TRBD2. CDR1 LNHDA and CDR2 SQIVND come from the germline V gene (reference sequence). Trimming took 3 bases from V and 2 from J; bases not matched to a gene: 5. The CDR3 contains 15 residues. In DNA, the CDR3 is TGTGCCAGTAGTATCAGCGCTAGCGGGGCCTACGAGCAGTACTTC. Its protein product is CASSISASGAYEQYF.

The rearrangement links TRBV6-5 to TRBJ1-5; possibly TRBD1 for D (5 bases). Germline lookup yields CDR1 MNHEY and CDR2 SVGAGI. This CDR3 spans 12 amino acids. The germline V and J ends were trimmed by 5 bases and 11 bases, with 13 bases remaining between them. The CDR3 sequence: CASSPPEGSQHF. DNA for the CDR3: TGTGCCAGCAGTCCACCGGAGGGGTCCCAGCATTTT.

V usage is TRBV7-2 and J usage is TRBJ2-7; TRBD1 matches 8 bases. Losses at the gene ends were 5 bases for V and 4 bases for J; bases not matched to a gene: 7. The CDR3 is 14 amino acids. In germline, CDR1 is SGHTA, CDR2 FQGNSA. CDR3 DNA: TGTGCCAGCAGCCCGACAGGGGTCATGTACGAGCAGTACTTC. This codes for CASSPTGVMYEQYF.

This clone has more than one count but fewer than ten. J is TRBJ2-7 and V is TRBV15, with TRBD1 matching over 10 bases. The CDR3 is 15 residues long. Germline CDR1 is LNHNV and CDR2 is YYDKDF (reference sequence). V lost 1 base and J lost 1; bases outside the gene matches: 1. The CDR3 nucleotides are TGTGCCACCAGCAGAGGGGGACAGGGGTCCTACGAGCAGTACTTC. Encoded protein: CATSRGGQGSYEQYF.

The rearrangement links TRBV6-1 to TRBJ2-2; D unresolved. V was clipped by 4 bases and J by 5 bases, with 5 bases between them. CDR1 is MNHNS, CDR2 SASEGT, per germline. The CDR3 contains 12 residues. CDR3 nucleotide sequence: TGTGCCAGCAGTGGTCGGACCGGGGAGCTGTTTTTT. Translated: CASSGRTGELFF.

This chain links TRBV19 with TRBJ2-7; 12 bases align to TRBD2. After removal of 5 bases from V and 5 bases from J, the junction contained 13 bases not matched to a gene. Germline assignment: CDR1 LNHDA and CDR2 SQIVND (reference sequence). The CDR3 extends over 17 amino acids. CDR3 nucleotide sequence: TGTGCCAGTAGTCCTACTAGCGGGGGGTACGAATTGCACGAGCAGTACTTC. Its protein is CASSPTSGGYELHEQYF.

The V and J genes are TRBV18 and TRBJ2-7; 10 bases fit TRBD1. V trimming: 2 bases; J trimming: 3 bases; junction bases outside the gene matches: 4. Germline V gene data show CDR1 as KGHSH and CDR2 as LQKENI. This CDR3 has 15 amino acids. In DNA form, the CDR3 reads TGTGCCAGCTCACCAGACAGGGGGCTCGGCTACGAGCAGTACTTC. This translates into CASSPDRGLGYEQYF.

This chain links TRBV9 with TRBJ1-5; maybe TRBD1 (5 bases). Trimming took 3 bases from V and 5 from J, leaving 12 bases between them. The CDR3 extends over 14 amino acids. The germline V gene encodes CDR1 SGDLS and CDR2 YYNGEE. CDR3 in DNA: TGTGCCAGCAGCGAGACAGCGAACCATCAGCCCCAGCATTTT. This codes for CASSETANHQPQHF.

The rearrangement uses TRBV10-3 and TRBJ2-3; 10 bases agree with TRBD2. The CDR3 has 17 amino acids. Germline V gene lookup returns CDR1 ENHRY and CDR2 SYGVKD. V lost 0 bases to trimming and J lost 4 bases; unmatched junction nucleotides: 7. CDR3 amino acids: CAISESASGGNPDTQYF. CDR3 sequence (DNA): TGTGCCATCAGTGAGTCGGCTAGCGGGGGCAATCCAGATACGCAGTATTTT.

CDR3 residues: CASSPRPGNSYNEQFF. The CDR3 DNA reads as TGTGCCAGCAGCCCGAGGCCGGGAAACTCCTACAATGAGCAGTTCTTC. J is TRBJ2-1 and V is TRBV7-9; TRBD2 is a possible D gene (5 bases). Germline-derived CDR1 and CDR2 are SEHNR and FQNEAQ (reference sequence). V lost 5 bases and J lost 0, with 14 bases in between. This CDR3 contains 16 residues.

The rearrangement joins TRBV19 to TRBJ2-7; perhaps TRBD2 as D (6 bases). The CDR3 has 11 residues. V was pared by 6 bases and J by 4 bases, with 7 bases between. Germline V CDR1 and CDR2: LNHDA, SQIVND (reference sequence). The CDR3 nucleotides are TGTGCCAGTAGGGAGGGGTACGAGCAGTACTTC. Its protein product is CASREGYEQYF. Full variable domain (remainder filled in from reference TRBV19 and TRBJ2-7): DGGITQSPKYLFRKEGQNVTLSCEQNLNHDAMYWYRQDPGQGLRLIYYSQIVNDFQKGDIAEGYSVSREKKESFPLTVTSAQKNPTAFYLCASREGYEQYFGPGTRLTVT.

This chain joins TRBV27 and TRBJ1-5; 7 bases align to TRBD1. Per germline, CDR1 MNHEY and CDR2 SMNVEV (reference sequence). The length of the CDR3 is 15 residues. The V segment lost 1 base and the J segment 5 bases; nucleotides outside the gene matches: 5. The DNA of the CDR3 is TGTGCCAGCAGTTTATACAGGGGAACCTATCAGCCCCAGCATTTT. It codes for CASSLYRGTYQPQHF.

V usage is TRBV27 and J usage is TRBJ2-3; 9 bases map to TRBD2. V trimming: 0 bases; J trimming: 6 bases; junction bases outside the gene matches: 7. The CDR3 sequence is 16 residues long. The germline CDR1 and CDR2 sequences are MNHEY and SMNVEV (reference sequence). The CDR3 DNA sequence: TGTGCCAGCAGTTTATCACTAGCGGGTCTCATCGATACGCAGTATTTT. Its protein product is CASSLSLAGLIDTQYF.

The chain carries TRBV30 and TRBJ2-7; weak D call: TRBD2 (6 bases). Germline-derived CDR1 and CDR2 are GTSNPN and SVGIG (reference sequence). Deletions cut 1 base from V and 3 bases from J, with 10 bases between. The CDR3 length is 13 residues. The CDR3 protein is CAWSDMGLYEQYF. The CDR3 nucleotides read TGTGCCTGGAGTGACATGGGACTCTACGAGCAGTACTTC.

The gene calls are TRBV4-1 and TRBJ1-4; no clear D. The CDR3 contains 16 residues. Trimming took off 4 bases at V and 0 bases at J, with 12 bases between the two ends. Germline CDR1 and CDR2: MGHRA and YSYEKL. The DNA for the CDR3 is TGCGCCAGCAGCCTCCGACAAGCAGCAACTAATGAAAAACTGTTTTTT. Its translation is CASSLRQAATNEKLFF.

This rearrangement joins TRBV5-1 to TRBJ1-1; TRBD1 aligns across 7 bases. From germline, CDR1 is SGHRS and CDR2 YFSETQ. This CDR3 has 15 amino acids. With 0 bases clipped from V and 5 bases from J, the junction kept 7 bases outside the gene matches. This CDR3 reads CASSLAWDRGTEAFF. The CDR3 DNA is TGCGCCAGCAGCTTGGCTTGGGACAGAGGAACTGAAGCTTTCTTT.

V and J are TRBV28 and TRBJ2-6; tentatively, D is TRBD2 (7 bases). The ends were cut back, 3 bases at V and 2 bases at J, with 17 bases in the middle. The CDR3 contains 18 residues. In germline, CDR1 is MDHEN, CDR2 SYDVKM. CDR3 DNA: TGTGCCAGCAGTTTGGTATCAGGGGCGGGAGCTGGGGCCAACGTCCTGACTTTC. Translation: CASSLVSGAGAGANVLTF.